The following is a T cell receptor beta chain sequence with its context. This sample is drawn from a study of shared clonotypes between healthy human individuals. The V segment lost 3 bases and the J segment 7 bases; nucleotides outside the gene matches: 6. Germline V CDR1 and CDR2: SGHNT, YYREEE (reference sequence). The CDR3 is made up of 15 amino acids. The input for sorted-subset replicate PCRs was around 210 ng DNA, about 30,000 T cell genomes. Only in-frame clones appear in the TCRdb table, and some are missing; sequencing was by immunoSEQ multiplex PCR. The table shows about 2.3 million clones, with over 90% occurring only once.

J is TRBJ2-1 and V is TRBV5-4; TRBD2 matches at 11 bases. Sequencing input: naive CD4+ T cells from PBMCs. Documented subset: CD45RA+ positively selected. The source is a man between 18 and 35 years old in good health. Some clones in this sample may be carry-over from other donors' samples. DNA of the CDR3: TGTGCCAGCAGCTCACCGGGACTAGCGGTAAATGAGCAGTTCTTC. It codes for CASSSPGLAVNEQFF.